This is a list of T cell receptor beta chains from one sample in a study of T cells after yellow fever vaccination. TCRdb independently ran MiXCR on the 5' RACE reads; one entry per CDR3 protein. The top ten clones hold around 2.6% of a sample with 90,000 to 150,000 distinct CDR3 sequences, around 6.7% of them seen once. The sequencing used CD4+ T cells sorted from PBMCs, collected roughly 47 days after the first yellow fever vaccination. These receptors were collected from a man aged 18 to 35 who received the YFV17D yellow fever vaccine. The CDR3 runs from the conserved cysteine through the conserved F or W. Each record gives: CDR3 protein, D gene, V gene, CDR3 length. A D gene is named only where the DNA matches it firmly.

cdr3_aa: CASSPGQGATEAFF
d_call: TRBD1
v_call: TRBV18
cdr3_length: 14

cdr3_aa: CASSPRALGAGMNTEAFF
d_call: .
v_call: TRBV11-2
cdr3_length: 18

cdr3_aa: CASNPGGAEETQYF
d_call: .
v_call: TRBV5-1
cdr3_length: 14

cdr3_aa: CASSLGELGNTIYF
d_call: .
v_call: TRBV5-1
cdr3_length: 14

cdr3_aa: CASRPGTSINNEQFF
d_call: .
v_call: TRBV12-3/TRBV12-4
cdr3_length: 15

cdr3_aa: CASSFQNQETQYF
d_call: .
v_call: TRBV5-1
cdr3_length: 13

cdr3_aa: CASSLRDRGNEKLFF
d_call: TRBD1
v_call: TRBV5-5
cdr3_length: 15

cdr3_aa: CASSLLEPSTDTQYF
d_call: .
v_call: TRBV7-3
cdr3_length: 15

cdr3_aa: CASSLGRTAFNYGYTF
d_call: .
v_call: TRBV5-1
cdr3_length: 16

cdr3_aa: CASSFRTANEKLFF
d_call: .
v_call: TRBV5-6
cdr3_length: 14

cdr3_aa: CASSPGGSYNQPQHF
d_call: .
v_call: TRBV18
cdr3_length: 15

cdr3_aa: CASNPSGGQETQYF
d_call: TRBD2
v_call: TRBV7-9
cdr3_length: 14

cdr3_aa: CASIDRRGNSYNEQFF
d_call: .
v_call: TRBV2
cdr3_length: 16

cdr3_aa: CARQGGEAFF
d_call: TRBD1
v_call: TRBV7-9
cdr3_length: 10

cdr3_aa: CASSGGVETQYF
d_call: .
v_call: TRBV5-1
cdr3_length: 12

cdr3_aa: CASSYGFEGWKTQYF
d_call: .
v_call: TRBV6-5
cdr3_length: 15

cdr3_aa: CASRRQGADNQPQHF
d_call: TRBD1
v_call: TRBV6-2/TRBV6-3
cdr3_length: 15

cdr3_aa: CASRAGTGVYEQYF
d_call: TRBD1
v_call: TRBV12-3/TRBV12-4
cdr3_length: 14

cdr3_aa: CASSLGSGGWGSNQPQHF
d_call: TRBD1
v_call: TRBV27
cdr3_length: 18

cdr3_aa: CASSLSGESYGYTF
d_call: .
v_call: TRBV27
cdr3_length: 14

cdr3_aa: CASSLIQNSPLHF
d_call: .
v_call: TRBV12-3/TRBV12-4
cdr3_length: 13

cdr3_aa: CASSYSAKYYEQYF
d_call: .
v_call: TRBV6-5
cdr3_length: 14

cdr3_aa: CASSLTGVSTDTQYF
d_call: .
v_call: TRBV7-3
cdr3_length: 15

cdr3_aa: CAGRTGGLSPLHF
d_call: TRBD1
v_call: TRBV2
cdr3_length: 13

cdr3_aa: CASSLASGGIDTQYF
d_call: .
v_call: TRBV12-3/TRBV12-4
cdr3_length: 15

cdr3_aa: CASSAVRSTIYF
d_call: .
v_call: TRBV9
cdr3_length: 12

cdr3_aa: CASSAGPESFVQYF
d_call: .
v_call: TRBV9
cdr3_length: 14

cdr3_aa: CASKGNLWNSPLHF
d_call: .
v_call: TRBV5-1
cdr3_length: 14

cdr3_aa: CASSREENEQFF
d_call: .
v_call: TRBV18
cdr3_length: 12

cdr3_aa: CASSEGVITGLQYF
d_call: .
v_call: TRBV5-1
cdr3_length: 14

cdr3_aa: CSARRLESEQFF
d_call: .
v_call: TRBV20-1
cdr3_length: 12

cdr3_aa: CASKDTGTGGTDTQYF
d_call: TRBD1
v_call: TRBV6-1
cdr3_length: 16

cdr3_aa: CASSTQPTGASYEQYF
d_call: .
v_call: TRBV18
cdr3_length: 16

cdr3_aa: CASSLNGGANTGELFF
d_call: TRBD2
v_call: TRBV7-2
cdr3_length: 16

cdr3_aa: CASSLGPGGENIQYF
d_call: .
v_call: TRBV5-4
cdr3_length: 15

cdr3_aa: CASSFFQGAGEAFF
d_call: TRBD1
v_call: TRBV27
cdr3_length: 14

cdr3_aa: CASSLTDTDTQYF
d_call: .
v_call: TRBV7-2
cdr3_length: 13

cdr3_aa: CASSQDFSDYTQYF
d_call: .
v_call: TRBV7-2
cdr3_length: 14